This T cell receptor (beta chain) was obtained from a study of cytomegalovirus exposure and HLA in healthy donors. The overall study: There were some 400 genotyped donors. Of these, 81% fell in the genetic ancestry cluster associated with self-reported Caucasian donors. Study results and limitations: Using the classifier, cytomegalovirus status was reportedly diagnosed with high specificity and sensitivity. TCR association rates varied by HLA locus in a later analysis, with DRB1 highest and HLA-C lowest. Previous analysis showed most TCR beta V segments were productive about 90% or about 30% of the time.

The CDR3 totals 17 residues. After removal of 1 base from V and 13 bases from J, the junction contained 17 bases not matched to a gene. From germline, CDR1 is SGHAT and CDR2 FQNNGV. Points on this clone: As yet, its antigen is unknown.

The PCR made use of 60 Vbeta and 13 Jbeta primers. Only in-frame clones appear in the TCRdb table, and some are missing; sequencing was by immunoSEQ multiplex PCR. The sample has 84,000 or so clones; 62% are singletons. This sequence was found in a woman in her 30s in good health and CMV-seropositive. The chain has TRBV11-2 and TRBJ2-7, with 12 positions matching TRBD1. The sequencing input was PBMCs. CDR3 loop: CASSLVYSPGQGAKGYF. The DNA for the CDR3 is TGTGCCAGCAGCTTAGTCTATTCTCCGGGACAGGGGGCTAAGGGTTACTTC.